This T cell receptor (beta chain) comes out of a study of shared clonotypes between healthy human individuals. Study-wide background: Donors, aged 18 to 49, were a couple of women and a few men.

When replicate PCRs were run on sorted subsets, they used around 0.2 ug DNA, around 33,000 T cell genomes. The method was immunoSEQ multiplex PCR; TCRdb's version includes in-frame clones alone and lacks a portion of them. The table records approximately 2.1 million clones, more than 80% of them present only once. Germline V gives CDR1 SGHAT, CDR2 FQNNGV. This CDR3 has 18 amino acids. The V gene end was trimmed by 0 bases and the J gene end by 2 bases; junction bases not matched to a gene: 8. The specimen sequenced was naive CD4+ T cells from PBMCs. This sample's subset: CD45RA+ positively selected. The chain carries TRBV11-2 and TRBJ2-3, with 10 bases aligning to TRBD2. The TCR originated in a man between 18 and 29 years old in good health. Some clones in this sample may be carry-over from other donors' samples. The CDR3 sequence: CASSLDLRLAGDTDTQYF. The CDR3 region has the DNA TGTGCCAGCAGCTTAGATCTACGGCTAGCGGGAGACACAGATACGCAGTATTTT.